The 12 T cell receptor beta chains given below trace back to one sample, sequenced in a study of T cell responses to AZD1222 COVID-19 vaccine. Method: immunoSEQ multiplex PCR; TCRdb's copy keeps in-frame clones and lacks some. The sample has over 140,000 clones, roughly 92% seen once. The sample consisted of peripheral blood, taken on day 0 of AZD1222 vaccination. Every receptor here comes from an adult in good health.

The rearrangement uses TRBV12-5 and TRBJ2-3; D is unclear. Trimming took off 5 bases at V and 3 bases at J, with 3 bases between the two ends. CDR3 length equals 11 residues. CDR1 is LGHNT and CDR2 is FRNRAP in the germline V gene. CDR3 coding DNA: TGTGCTAGTGGTGTGACAGATACGCAGTATTTT. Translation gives CASGVTDTQYF.

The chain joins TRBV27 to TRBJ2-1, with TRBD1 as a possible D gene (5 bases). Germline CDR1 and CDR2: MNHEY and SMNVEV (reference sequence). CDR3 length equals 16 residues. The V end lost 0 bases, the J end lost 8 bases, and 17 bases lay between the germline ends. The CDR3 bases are TGTGCCAGCAGTTTATCGATAAGGGGTAGTGTAGATGAGCAGTTCTTC. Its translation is CASSLSIRGSVDEQFF.

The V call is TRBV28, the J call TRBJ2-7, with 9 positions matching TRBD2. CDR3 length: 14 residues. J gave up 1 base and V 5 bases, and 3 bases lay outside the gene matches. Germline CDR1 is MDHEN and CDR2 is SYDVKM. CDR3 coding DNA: TGTGCCAGCAGTATTAGCGGGGGTTCCTACGAGCAGTACTTC. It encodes CASSISGGSYEQYF.

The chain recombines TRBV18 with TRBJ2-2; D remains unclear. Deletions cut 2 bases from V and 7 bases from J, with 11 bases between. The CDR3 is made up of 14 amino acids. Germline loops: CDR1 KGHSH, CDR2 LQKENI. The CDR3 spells CASSPGRAVGELFF. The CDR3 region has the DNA TGTGCCAGCTCACCAGGAAGGGCTGTCGGGGAGCTGTTTTTT.

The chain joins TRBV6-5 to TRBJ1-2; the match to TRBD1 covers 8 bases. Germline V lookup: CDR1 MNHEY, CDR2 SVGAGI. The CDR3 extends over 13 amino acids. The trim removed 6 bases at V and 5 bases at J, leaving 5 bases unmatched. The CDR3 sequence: CASSSGQGYGYTF. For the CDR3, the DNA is TGTGCCAGCAGCAGCGGACAGGGTTATGGCTACACCTTC.

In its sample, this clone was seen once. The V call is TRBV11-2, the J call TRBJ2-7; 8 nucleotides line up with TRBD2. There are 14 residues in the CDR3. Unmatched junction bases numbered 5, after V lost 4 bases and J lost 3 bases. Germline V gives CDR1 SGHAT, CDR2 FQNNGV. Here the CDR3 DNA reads TGTGCCAGCAGCTCCCAGGGACTAGGCTACGAGCAGTACTTC. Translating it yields CASSSQGLGYEQYF.

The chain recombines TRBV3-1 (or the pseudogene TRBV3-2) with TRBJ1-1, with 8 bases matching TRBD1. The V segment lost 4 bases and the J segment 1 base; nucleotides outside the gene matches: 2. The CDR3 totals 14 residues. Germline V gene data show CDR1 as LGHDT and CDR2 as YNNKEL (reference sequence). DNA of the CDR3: TGTGCCAGCAGCCGGGACAGGACGAACACTGAAGCTTTCTTT. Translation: CASSRDRTNTEAFF.

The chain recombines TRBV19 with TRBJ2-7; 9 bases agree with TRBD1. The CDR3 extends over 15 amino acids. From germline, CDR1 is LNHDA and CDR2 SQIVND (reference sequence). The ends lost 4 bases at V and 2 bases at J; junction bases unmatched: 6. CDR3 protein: CASSTNTGGPYEQYF. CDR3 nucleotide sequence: TGTGCCAGTAGTACCAACACAGGGGGCCCCTACGAGCAGTACTTC.

The CDR3 here is CASRFDGSSGNTIYF. The CDR3 DNA sequence: TGTGCCAGCAGGTTTGACGGAAGCTCTGGAAACACCATATATTTT. The V call is TRBV28, the J call TRBJ1-3; D uncertain. V shed 6 bases and J shed 0 bases, with 12 bases lying between them. Germline lookup yields CDR1 MDHEN and CDR2 SYDVKM. The CDR3 spans 15 residues. The full variable domain, completed using reference TRBV28 and TRBJ1-3, is DVKVTQSSRYLVKRTGEKVFLECVQDMDHENMFWYRQDPGLGLRLIYFSYDVKMKEKGDIPEGYSVSREKKERFSLILESASTNQTSMYLCASRFDGSSGNTIYFGEGSWLTVV.

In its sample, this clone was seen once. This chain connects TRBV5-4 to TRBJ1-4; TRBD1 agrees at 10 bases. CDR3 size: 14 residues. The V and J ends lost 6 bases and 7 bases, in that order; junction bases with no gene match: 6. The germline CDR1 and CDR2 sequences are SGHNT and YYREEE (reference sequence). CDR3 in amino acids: CASTKTGGSEKLFF. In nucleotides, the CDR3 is TGTGCCAGCACCAAGACAGGGGGCAGTGAAAAACTGTTTTTT.

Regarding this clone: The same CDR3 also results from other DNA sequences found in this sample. The CDR3 nucleotides read TGTGCCAGCAGCTTAGTTTCGGGGAACACCGGGGAGCTGTTTTTT. It encodes CASSLVSGNTGELFF. The chain uses TRBV11-3 and TRBJ2-2; no firm D call. The CDR3 is 15 residues long. V lost 1 base and J lost 1, with 7 bases in between. Germline V gene sequence: CDR1 SGHNT, CDR2 YENEEA.

The CDR3 sequence is CASSTGASGANVLTF. CDR3 DNA sequence: TGTGCCAGCAGCACCGGGGCCTCTGGGGCCAACGTCCTGACTTTC. This chain connects TRBV5-4 to TRBJ2-6, with D perhaps given as TRBD1 or TRBD2 (5 bases each). CDR1 SGHNT and CDR2 YYREEE come from the germline V gene (reference sequence). Trimming stripped 4 bases from V and 0 bases from J, with 8 bases between. There are 15 residues in the CDR3.